Detailed here is one T cell receptor (beta chain). CDR1 LNHDA and CDR2 SQIVND come from the germline V gene (reference sequence). The CDR3 loop spans 15 amino acids. V lost 3 bases to trimming and J lost 4 bases, with 13 bases between them. The data derive from a study of blood T cell repertoires in COVID-19. Background on the study: Researchers got acute and convalescent COVID-19 samples from the United States, Italy and Spain.

Source study methods: For nucleated cells, counts were estimated from reference gene primer amplification. Sequencing used immunoSEQ multiplex PCR; TCRdb keeps in-frame clones, though not all of them. V and J calls and clone size are those listed in that table; D and trimming were worked out from the DNA. The table lists 200,000 to 250,000 clones, roughly nine tenths of them singletons. The genes are TRBV19 and TRBJ2-1, with no clear D. The sequenced material came from peripheral blood. The source is a man aged 55 to 69 with acute or convalescent COVID-19. The CDR3 is CASSINPELYNEQFF. The CDR3 bases are TGTGCCAGTAGTATCAACCCGGAGCTATACAATGAGCAGTTCTTC.